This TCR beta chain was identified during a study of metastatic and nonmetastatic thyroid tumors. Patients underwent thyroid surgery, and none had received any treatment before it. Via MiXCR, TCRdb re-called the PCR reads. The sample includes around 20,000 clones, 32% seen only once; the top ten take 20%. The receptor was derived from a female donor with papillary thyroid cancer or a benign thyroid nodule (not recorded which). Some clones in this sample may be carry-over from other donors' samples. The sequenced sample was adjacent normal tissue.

The CDR3 DNA is TGCAGTGCTAGAGTTCCGACGGGGATGGAAGCTTTCTTT. Translation: CSARVPTGMEAFF. The chain recombines TRBV20-1 with TRBJ1-1; D call uncertain. Germline assignment: CDR1 DFQATT and CDR2 SNEGSKA (reference sequence). The CDR3 runs 13 residues. Trimming removed 1 base from V and 8 bases from J, with 14 bases in between.